This T cell receptor beta chain was recovered during a study of blood T cell repertoires in COVID-19. Study-level information: Sites in the United States, Italy and Spain provided acute and convalescent COVID-19 samples. PBMCs, B-cell-depleted T cells, or T cells provided the cDNA or gDNA that made up the material.

Original handling: By means of reference gene primer amplification, nucleated cell counts were estimated. TCRdb keeps only in-frame clones here, not all; method: immunoSEQ multiplex PCR. V and J calls and clone size are given by that table; D and trimming were obtained from the DNA. The sample consists of 150,000 to 200,000 clones, approximately 94% of them appearing once. Seattle cases were enrolled at active infection and followed longitudinally. The sequence was obtained from a man aged 25-45 years with COVID-19, enrolled during active disease. The sequenced material came from peripheral blood.

This chain's CDR3 is CATSPTLQGFDGYTF. DNA for the CDR3: TGTGCCACCAGCCCGACCTTACAGGGCTTCGATGGCTACACCTTC. The rearrangement links TRBV15 to TRBJ1-2; weak D call: TRBD1 (6 bases). CDR3 length: 15 residues. V was pared by 5 bases and J by 6 bases, with 19 bases between. From germline, CDR1 is LNHNV and CDR2 YYDKDF (reference sequence).